This T cell receptor beta chain was sequenced for a study of T cells in Graves' hyperthyroidism and ophthalmopathy. Patients counted as stable if ophthalmopathy did not develop within 18 months. Extraction of PBMCs used 7.5 to 10 ml of fresh peripheral blood. Trimming left V 6 bases short and J 6 bases short, with 13 bases between. Per germline, CDR1 MNHNS and CDR2 SASEGT. The CDR3 runs 13 residues. TCR beta CDR3 sequences were amplified from RNA transcripts. RT-PCR in the first round (using the HTBI primer set) targeted the TCR CDR3. MiXCR, applied by TCRdb to the multiplex PCR reads, yields one record per CDR3 protein. The profile shows 300,000 to 350,000 distinct CDR3 sequences, roughly 20% of them singletons.

The origin of this receptor is a woman in her 50s with Graves' hyperthyroidism. The V gene is TRBV6-1, the J gene TRBJ2-3; D is perhaps TRBD1 (6 bases). The specimen was blood. As DNA, the CDR3 is TGTGCCAGCAGAGAACAGGGTTCCGATACGCAGTATTTT. Encoded protein: CASREQGSDTQYF.